This T cell receptor beta chain emerged from a study of T cells in Graves' hyperthyroidism and ophthalmopathy. Clinical symptoms, serum thyroxine and TRAb, thyroid ultrasound and orbital computed tomography were used for the diagnoses. TCR beta CDR3 sequences were amplified from RNA transcripts. The HTBI primer set drove a first-round RT-PCR of the TCR CDR3. MiXCR, run by TCRdb on the multiplex PCR reads, gives a single entry per CDR3 protein. The sample has fewer than 450,000 distinct CDR3 sequences, roughly 13% seen once. This clonotype came up many times. This CDR3 comprises 16 residues. The germline V gene encodes CDR1 SNHLY and CDR2 FYNNEI. V was pared by 3 bases and J by 4 bases, with 18 bases between.

The clonotype comes from a man in his forties or fifties with Graves' ophthalmopathy. The genes are TRBV2 and TRBJ2-5; D perhaps matches TRBD2 (6 bases). Material: blood. The CDR3 coding sequence is TGTGCCAGCAGTGAGCGGGAAGCCCGAGGGGTAGAGACCCAGTACTTC. Translation gives CASSEREARGVETQYF.